What follows are 2 T cell receptor beta chains derived from one specimen sequenced in a study of glioma-infiltrating T cells after dendritic cell vaccination. The sample's time point: after dendritic cell vaccination, including at tumor progression/relapse. Clones were sequenced by immunoSEQ multiplex PCR, and TCRdb holds only the in-frame ones, with some missing. This table has 100,000 or so clones, 85% to 90% appearing once. The source material was blood, sampled after dendritic cell vaccination. These receptors originate from a human donor with glioblastoma.

V gene TRBV7-2 combines with J gene TRBJ1-5; 12 positions agree with TRBD1. Losses at the gene ends were 0 bases for V and 6 bases for J; bases not matched to a gene: 9. Germline V CDR1 and CDR2: SGHTA, FQGNSA. The CDR3 is 18 residues long. CDR3 in amino acids: CASSLAGWGTGGFQPQHF. CDR3 sequence (DNA): TGTGCCAGCAGCTTAGCGGGTTGGGGGACAGGGGGCTTTCAGCCCCAGCATTTT.

The chain carries TRBV5-1 and TRBJ2-7; maybe TRBD2 (5 bases). CDR1 and CDR2 from the germline V gene are SGHRS and YFSETQ. V was shortened by 1 base and J by 3 bases, with 11 bases between the two germline ends. The length of the CDR3 is 14 residues. The CDR3 loop is CASSLQSGGYEQYF. The CDR3, as DNA: TGCGCCAGCAGCTTGCAGTCAGGAGGCTACGAGCAGTACTTC.